The 25 T cell receptor beta chains given below trace back to one sample, sequenced in a study of PD-1 blockade in classical Hodgkin lymphoma. After autologous stem cell transplantation all patients relapsed, and prior brentuximab vedotin exposure differed between cohorts. Sequencing used immunoSEQ multiplex PCR; TCRdb keeps in-frame clones, though not all of them. The data hold 15,000 to 20,000 clones, with around 84% observed a single time. The sample here was peripheral blood mononuclear cells (PBMCs), taken at baseline. These receptors came from a human donor with classical Hodgkin lymphoma.

The rearrangement uses TRBV5-1 and TRBJ2-2; no definite D call. V shed 5 bases and J shed 5 bases, with 7 bases lying between them. This CDR3 is 12 amino acids long. Germline loops: CDR1 SGHRS, CDR2 YFSETQ. The CDR3 DNA reads TGCGCCAGCAGTCCCCAAACCGGGGAGCTGTTTTTT. Translating it yields CASSPQTGELFF.

This rearrangement joins TRBV19 to TRBJ1-5; 7 bases agree with TRBD1. Germline CDR1 is LNHDA and CDR2 is SQIVND (reference sequence). V trimming: 4 bases; J trimming: 5 bases; junction bases outside the gene matches: 2. The CDR3 totals 13 residues. The CDR3 coding sequence is TGTGCCAGTAGTAGGGACAGACATCAGCCCCAGCATTTT. Translation: CASSRDRHQPQHF.

This chain uses TRBV27 with TRBJ1-6; no clear D. V was trimmed by 8 bases and J by 3 bases, leaving 17 bases between them. The CDR3 runs to 16 residues. Per the germline V gene, CDR1 is MNHEY and CDR2 is SMNVEV (reference sequence). CDR3 coding DNA: TGTGCCAGCTCCATAGGAGGAATCCTCTATAATTCACCCCTCCACTTT. Translated, it gives CASSIGGILYNSPLHF.

The chain uses TRBV4-3 and TRBJ1-2, with 8 nucleotides matching TRBD1. The CDR3 spans 15 residues. J was trimmed by 8 bases and V by 0 bases; bases with no gene match: 8. Per the germline V gene, CDR1 is LGHNA and CDR2 is YSLEER. CDR3 DNA sequence: TGCGCCAGCAGCCAAGATCAGAGGACAGGGAGGGGCTACACCTTC. This codes for CASSQDQRTGRGYTF.

V usage is TRBV7-2 and J usage is TRBJ1-2; a possible D gene is TRBD1 (5 bases). Trimming shortened V by 7 bases and J by 8 bases, and 17 bases separated the two germline ends. Germline V gene sequence: CDR1 SGHTA, CDR2 FQGNSA. The CDR3 spans 13 residues. In DNA, the CDR3 is TGTGCCAGCACCCCTGGTGGGCCAGGGGGCTACACCTTC. Residues: CASTPGGPGGYTF. Supplemented by reference TRBV7-2 and TRBJ1-2, the full variable domain reads GAGVSQSPSNKVTEKGKDVELRCDPISGHTALYWYRQSLGQGLEFLIYFQGNSAPDKSGLPSDRFSAERTGGSVSTLTIQRTQQEDSAVYLCASTPGGPGGYTFGSGTRLTVV.

V is TRBV7-9 and J is TRBJ1-4; 7 bases map to TRBD1. There are 17 residues in the CDR3. Germline CDR1 and CDR2: SEHNR and FQNEAQ (reference sequence). The J segment lost 0 bases and the V segment lost 5 bases, leaving 9 bases of the junction unmatched. The CDR3 sequence is CASSPGQTVATNEKLFF. CDR3 nucleotides: TGTGCCAGCAGCCCGGGACAGACCGTAGCAACTAATGAAAAACTGTTTTTT.

This chain uses TRBV10-3 with TRBJ2-7; D remains unclear. Trimming cost V 6 bases and J 0 bases, with 9 bases left between them. The CDR3 totals 13 residues. Per germline, CDR1 ENHRY and CDR2 SYGVKD. The CDR3 DNA sequence: TGTGCCATCAGGGACCGTAGCTCCTACGAGCAGTACTTC. Amino acid sequence: CAIRDRSSYEQYF.

The chain joins TRBV2 to TRBJ1-1; 7 nucleotides agree with TRBD1. This CDR3 region has 16 residues. V was pared by 0 bases and J by 9 bases, with 13 bases of the junction left unmatched. Per the germline V gene, CDR1 is SNHLY and CDR2 is FYNNEI. The CDR3 DNA sequence: TGTGCCAGCAGTGAAGCTCACCGTTCGAGGGGGCCCCAAGCTTTCTTT. It translates to CASSEAHRSRGPQAFF.

The chain recombines TRBV5-1 with TRBJ2-3; 11 bases align to TRBD2. V trimming: 2 bases; J trimming: 6 bases; junction bases outside the gene matches: 5. CDR1 is SGHRS and CDR2 is YFSETQ in the germline V gene. The CDR3 totals 15 residues. Here the CDR3 reads CASSFQLAGADTQYF. The CDR3 region has the DNA TGCGCCAGCAGCTTCCAACTAGCGGGGGCGGATACGCAGTATTTT.

This chain's CDR3 is CASSFGAPGDTQYF. For the CDR3, the DNA is TGTGCCAGCAGCTTCGGGGCTCCGGGAGATACGCAGTATTTT. The J gene is TRBJ2-3, the V gene TRBV7-6; D possibly uses TRBD1 or TRBD2 (5 bases each). The CDR3 has 14 residues. V was cut by 3 bases and J by 5 bases, with 12 bases left in between. Germline CDR1 reads SGHVS; CDR2 reads FNYEAQ.

J is TRBJ2-2 and V is TRBV7-9; tentative D call: TRBD1 (6 bases). V was pared by 2 bases and J by 6 bases, with 10 bases between. Germline CDR1 SEHNR, CDR2 FQNEAQ (reference sequence). CDR3 size: 14 residues. For the CDR3, the DNA is TGTGCCAGCAGCTTAAGCGCAGGGGCCGGGGAGCTGTTTTTT. Protein sequence: CASSLSAGAGELFF.

The gene calls are TRBV6-6 and TRBJ1-2, with D possibly matching TRBD1 (5 bases). The CDR3 runs 15 residues. Trimming took 4 bases from V and 7 from J, leaving 19 bases between them. Germline CDR1 reads MNHNY; CDR2 reads SVGAGI (reference sequence). The CDR3 sequence is CASSLSGEGRGGYTF. The CDR3 DNA sequence: TGTGCCAGCAGTTTATCGGGAGAGGGGCGGGGTGGCTACACCTTC.

The V call is TRBV7-2, the J call TRBJ2-5; 8 bases agree with TRBD1. V trimming: 4 bases; J trimming: 5 bases; junction bases outside the gene matches: 6. The CDR3 is 14 amino acids. CDR1 and CDR2 (germline): SGHTA, FQGNSA. The CDR3 coding sequence is TGTGCCAGCAGCTCCTGGACAGGGTTGGAGACCCAGTACTTC. It codes for CASSSWTGLETQYF.

V and J are TRBV14 and TRBJ2-7, with TRBD1 matching 9 bases. Trimming cost V 4 bases and J 4 bases; bases outside gene matches: 5. The length of the CDR3 is 14 residues. Germline V gene lookup returns CDR1 SGHDN and CDR2 FVKESK. The CDR3 DNA reads TGTGCCAGCAGCCCGAGACAGGGGGGTTACGAGCAGTACTTC. Protein product: CASSPRQGGYEQYF. Full variable domain (remainder filled in from reference TRBV14 and TRBJ2-7): EAGVTQFPSHSVIEKGQTVTLRCDPISGHDNLYWYRRVMGKEIKFLLHFVKESKQDESGMPNNRFLAERTGGTYSTLKVQPAELEDSGVYFCASSPRQGGYEQYFGPGTRLTVT.

The chain has TRBV7-3 and TRBJ2-2; D not resolved. The germline V gene has CDR1 SGHTA and CDR2 FQGTGA. The CDR3 length is 11 residues. Trimming took 5 bases from V and 6 from J, leaving 4 bases between them. CDR3 sequence: CASSQSGELFF. In nucleotides, the CDR3 is TGTGCCAGCAGCCAATCCGGGGAGCTGTTTTTT.

This clone showed up just a few times. This sequence joins TRBV28 and TRBJ1-5; no clear D gene. V lost 2 bases and J lost 9, with 8 bases in between. CDR1 and CDR2 (germline): MDHEN, SYDVKM. The CDR3 is made up of 12 amino acids. CDR3 DNA sequence: TGTGCCAGCAGTTTACTCTCAGGGCCCCAGCATTTT. It yields the protein CASSLLSGPQHF.

V usage is TRBV30 and J usage is TRBJ2-1; 7 bases agree with TRBD2. The CDR3 loop spans 14 amino acids. Per germline, CDR1 GTSNPN and CDR2 SVGIG (reference sequence). The trim removed 8 bases at V and 0 bases at J, leaving 7 bases unmatched. The CDR3 region is CAHSGGSSYNEQFF. In nucleotides, the CDR3 is TGTGCCCACTCCGGCGGGAGCTCCTACAATGAGCAGTTCTTC.

This chain links TRBV7-2 with TRBJ1-3, with 8 bases identical to TRBD1. Germline V gene sequence: CDR1 SGHTA, CDR2 FQGNSA. Trimming at V came to 3 bases and at J to 0 bases, leaving 7 bases not matched to a gene. This CDR3 has 17 amino acids. This CDR3 reads CASSFDRGLLSGNTIYF. Written as DNA, the CDR3 is TGTGCCAGCAGCTTCGACAGGGGCCTCCTCTCTGGAAACACCATATATTTT.

The gene calls are TRBV2 and TRBJ1-3; 8 positions match TRBD1. Germline-derived CDR1 and CDR2 are SNHLY and FYNNEI. The CDR3 is 14 residues long. The V gene end was trimmed by 7 bases and the J gene end by 12 bases; junction bases not matched to a gene: 14. DNA of the CDR3: TGTGCCAGCACCAACTCACTCAGGGACAGGATCATATATTTT. As protein: CASTNSLRDRIIYF. Complete variable domain (other parts from reference TRBV2 and TRBJ1-3): EPEVTQTPSHQVTQMGQEVILRCVPISNHLYFYWYRQILGQKVEFLVSFYNNEISEKSEIFDDQFSVERPDGSNFTLKIRSTKLEDSAMYFCASTNSLRDRIIYFGEGSWLTVV.

This clone has only a few counts. The chain employs TRBV4-1 and TRBJ2-3; 7 bases align to TRBD2. Trimming at V came to 0 bases and at J to 0 bases, leaving 6 bases not matched to a gene. This CDR3 region has 17 residues. Germline V gene sequence: CDR1 MGHRA, CDR2 YSYEKL. The CDR3 coding sequence is TGCGCCAGCAGCCAAGATGGTGCGGGGGTAAGCACAGATACGCAGTATTTT. Translating it yields CASSQDGAGVSTDTQYF.

The chain has TRBV6-6 and TRBJ2-4, with 7 bases lining up with TRBD1. J was trimmed by 4 bases and V by 6 bases; bases with no gene match: 9. Germline CDR1 MNHNY, CDR2 SVGAGI (reference sequence). CDR3 length equals 15 residues. The CDR3 here is CASSPSGTAKNIQYF. The CDR3 bases are TGTGCCAGCAGCCCTTCCGGGACAGCAAAAAACATTCAGTACTTC.

The chain recombines TRBV10-2 with TRBJ1-6; TRBD1 is a possible D gene (5 bases). Trimming took 8 bases from V and 7 from J, leaving 12 bases between them. Germline loops: CDR1 WSHSY, CDR2 SAAADI. The CDR3 runs 13 residues. DNA for the CDR3: TGCGCCAGCTCGCAGGGAGGGAATTCACCCCTCCACTTT. Translated: CASSQGGNSPLHF.

The chain uses TRBV2 and TRBJ1-1; D not resolved. The ends were cut back, 4 bases at V and 1 base at J, with 13 bases in the middle. CDR1 and CDR2 (germline): SNHLY, FYNNEI. The CDR3 sequence is 15 residues long. CDR3 in amino acids: CASSVARGSNTEAFF. CDR3 DNA: TGTGCCAGCAGTGTTGCCCGGGGATCGAACACTGAAGCTTTCTTT.

This chain links TRBV7-2 with TRBJ2-4; no reliable D call. The CDR3 length is 12 residues. The germline V and J ends were trimmed by 5 bases and 9 bases, with 11 bases remaining between them. Per the germline V gene, CDR1 is SGHTA and CDR2 is FQGNSA. The CDR3 nucleotides read TGTGCCAGCAGCGCAACGGGTACCATTCAGTACTTC. The encoded protein is CASSATGTIQYF.

The rearrangement joins TRBV11-2 to TRBJ1-4; weak D call: TRBD1 (5 bases). V was pared by 5 bases and J by 2 bases, with 12 bases between. Germline V gives CDR1 SGHAT, CDR2 FQNNGV. CDR3 size: 15 residues. CDR3 DNA sequence: TGTGCCAGCAGCGACAAAGGGGTGACTAATGAAAAACTGTTTTTT. It translates to CASSDKGVTNEKLFF.